Listed below are T cell receptor beta chains from one sample, sequenced in a study of identical twins. In TCRdb, the 5' RACE reads were re-called with MiXCR into one record per CDR3 protein. The sample shows about 700,000 distinct CDR3 sequences, more than 6.5% of them seen only once. Separately, the same data were catalogued under a study of yellow fever vaccine responses in identical twins.

The sequenced material came from PBMCs. The receptors derive from a woman aged 18 to 35 in good health. Each CDR3 is given with its conserved first and last residue. A D gene is named only where the DNA matches it firmly. Some rows mark clone size as missing; the rest say once, few, many or name a class of expanded clone.

D gene	V gene	J gene	clone size	CDR3 protein	CDR3 DNA
.	TRBV19	TRBJ2-1	.	CASSIERGGDIYNEQFF	TGTGCCAGTAGTATAGAACGAGGCGGAGACATCTACAATGAGCAGTTCTTC
.	TRBV20-1	TRBJ1-2	many	CSANPRGGNYGYTF	TGCAGTGCCAACCCAAGGGGAGGGAACTATGGCTACACCTTC
TRBD1	TRBV23-1	TRBJ2-3	.	CASGDRSTDTQYF	TGCGCCAGCGGGGACAGAAGCACAGATACGCAGTATTTT
TRBD1	TRBV10-3	TRBJ2-7	few	CAISEGQEFYEQYF	TGTGCCATCAGTGAGGGACAGGAATTCTACGAGCAGTACTTC
.	TRBV6-2/TRBV6-3	TRBJ2-7	many	CASSYRPDRTYEQYF	TGTGCCAGCAGTTACAGGCCGGACAGAACGTACGAGCAGTACTTC
.	TRBV6-1	TRBJ1-1	many	CASSESGAISNTEAFF	TGTGCCAGCAGTGAATCAGGGGCAATATCGAACACTGAAGCTTTCTTT
.	TRBV6-2/TRBV6-3	TRBJ2-3	.	CASTAPGIGDTQYF	TGTGCCAGCACCGCTCCAGGGATCGGGGATACGCAGTATTTT
.	TRBV20-1	TRBJ2-2	.	CSAIRLGTGELFF	TGCAGTGCCATTAGACTGGGGACCGGGGAGCTGTTTTTT
TRBD2	TRBV4-3	TRBJ2-2	.	CASSGWGGAGESWVNTGELFF	TGCGCCAGCAGCGGCTGGGGTGGGGCGGGAGAAAGTTGGGTGAACACCGGGGAGCTGTTTTTT
TRBD2	TRBV10-3	TRBJ2-1	few	CAISAGLAGDEQFF	TGTGCCATCAGTGCGGGACTAGCGGGGGATGAGCAGTTCTTC
.	TRBV20-1	TRBJ2-7	.	CSARGGKNYEQYF	TGCAGTGCTAGGGGGGGCAAGAACTACGAGCAGTACTTC
TRBD1	TRBV15	TRBJ2-1	.	CATSLTGTGYNEQFF	TGTGCCACCAGCCTAACGGGGACAGGGTACAATGAGCAGTTCTTC
.	TRBV2	TRBJ1-4	.	CASIPGQYREKLFF	TGTGCCAGTATCCCTGGCCAATACCGTGAAAAACTGTTTTTT
.	TRBV24-1	TRBJ2-1	.	CATSHGAGLYNEQFF	TGTGCCACCAGCCACGGGGCGGGACTCTACAATGAGCAGTTCTTC
.	TRBV27	TRBJ1-6	few	CASSLQGPSYNSPLHF	TGTGCCAGCAGTTTACAGGGACCGTCCTATAATTCACCCCTCCACTTT
.	TRBV27	TRBJ1-6	many	CASSFGTAGDSPLHF	TGTGCCAGCAGTTTCGGGACGGCTGGAGATTCACCCCTCCACTTT
.	TRBV29-1	TRBJ1-4	few	CSVVDGGNEKLFF	TGCAGCGTTGTAGACGGGGGTAATGAAAAACTGTTTTTT
.	TRBV28	TRBJ2-7	many	CASTLAGSPYEQYF	TGTGCCAGCACCTTGGCAGGGTCCCCGTACGAGCAGTACTTC
TRBD2	TRBV11-2	TRBJ2-3	.	CASSLGTGLAGNQYF	TGTGCCAGCAGCTTAGGGACAGGACTAGCGGGGAATCAGTATTTT